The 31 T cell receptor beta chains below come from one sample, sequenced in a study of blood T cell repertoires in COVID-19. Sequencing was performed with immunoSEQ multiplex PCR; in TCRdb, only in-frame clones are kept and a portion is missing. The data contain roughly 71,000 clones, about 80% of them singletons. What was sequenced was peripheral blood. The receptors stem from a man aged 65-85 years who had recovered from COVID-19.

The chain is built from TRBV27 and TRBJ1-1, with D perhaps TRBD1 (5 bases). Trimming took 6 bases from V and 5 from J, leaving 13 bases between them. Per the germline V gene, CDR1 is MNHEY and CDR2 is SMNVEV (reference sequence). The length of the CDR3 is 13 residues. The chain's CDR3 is CASSWGGWTEAFF. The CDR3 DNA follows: TGTGCCAGCAGCTGGGGGGGGTGGACTGAAGCTTTCTTT.

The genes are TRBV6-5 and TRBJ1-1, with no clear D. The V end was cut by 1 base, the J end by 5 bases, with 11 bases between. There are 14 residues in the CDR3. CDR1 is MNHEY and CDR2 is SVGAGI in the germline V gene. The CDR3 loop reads CASSYLAGGTEAFF. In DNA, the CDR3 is TGTGCCAGCAGTTACTTGGCAGGAGGGACTGAAGCTTTCTTT.

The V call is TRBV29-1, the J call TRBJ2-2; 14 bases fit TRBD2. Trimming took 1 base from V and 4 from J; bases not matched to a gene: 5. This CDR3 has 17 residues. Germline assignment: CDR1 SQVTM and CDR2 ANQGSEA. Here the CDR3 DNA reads TGCAGCGTTGAAGGACTAGCGGGGGGGCCGGTCACCGGGGAGCTGTTTTTT. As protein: CSVEGLAGGPVTGELFF.

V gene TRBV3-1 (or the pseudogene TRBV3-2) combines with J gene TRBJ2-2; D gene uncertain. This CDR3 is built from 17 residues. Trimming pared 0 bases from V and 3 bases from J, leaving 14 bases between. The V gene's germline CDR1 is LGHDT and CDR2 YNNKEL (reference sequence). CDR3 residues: CASSQDWSVRDTGELFF. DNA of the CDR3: TGTGCCAGCAGCCAAGATTGGAGTGTTCGTGACACCGGGGAGCTGTTTTTT.

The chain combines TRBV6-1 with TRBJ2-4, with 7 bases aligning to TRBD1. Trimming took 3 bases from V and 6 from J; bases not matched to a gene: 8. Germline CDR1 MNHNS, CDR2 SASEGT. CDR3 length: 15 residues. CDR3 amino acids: CASSDPTGISNIQYF. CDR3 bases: TGTGCCAGCAGTGACCCGACAGGGATATCAAACATTCAGTACTTC.

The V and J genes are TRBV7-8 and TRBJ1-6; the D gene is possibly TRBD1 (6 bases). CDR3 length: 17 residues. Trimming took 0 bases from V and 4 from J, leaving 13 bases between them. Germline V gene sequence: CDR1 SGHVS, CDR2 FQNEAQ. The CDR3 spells CASSLAGGQAYNSPLHF. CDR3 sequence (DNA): TGTGCCAGCAGCTTAGCGGGGGGGCAAGCTTATAATTCACCCCTCCACTTT.

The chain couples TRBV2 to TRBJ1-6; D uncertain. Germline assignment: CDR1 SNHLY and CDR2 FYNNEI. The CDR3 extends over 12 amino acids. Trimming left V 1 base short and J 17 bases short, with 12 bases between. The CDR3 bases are TGTGCCAGCAGTGAAGTAGGTGGGCAGATCCACTTT. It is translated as CASSEVGGQIHF. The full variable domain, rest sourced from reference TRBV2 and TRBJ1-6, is EPEVTQTPSHQVTQMGQEVILRCVPISNHLYFYWYRQILGQKVEFLVSFYNNEISEKSEIFDDQFSVERPDGSNFTLKIRSTKLEDSAMYFCASSEVGGQIHFGNGTRLTVT.

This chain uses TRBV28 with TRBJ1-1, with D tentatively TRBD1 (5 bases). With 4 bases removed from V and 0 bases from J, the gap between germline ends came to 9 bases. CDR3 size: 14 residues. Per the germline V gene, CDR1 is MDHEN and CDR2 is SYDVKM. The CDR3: CASSWGRLNTEAFF. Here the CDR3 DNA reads TGTGCCAGCAGTTGGGGCAGACTGAACACTGAAGCTTTCTTT.

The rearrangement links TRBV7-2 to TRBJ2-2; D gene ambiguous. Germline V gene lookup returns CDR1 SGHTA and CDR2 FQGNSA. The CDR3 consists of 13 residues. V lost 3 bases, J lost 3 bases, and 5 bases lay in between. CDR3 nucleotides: TGTGCCAGCAGCTTTCAATACACCGGGGAGCTGTTTTTT. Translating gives CASSFQYTGELFF.

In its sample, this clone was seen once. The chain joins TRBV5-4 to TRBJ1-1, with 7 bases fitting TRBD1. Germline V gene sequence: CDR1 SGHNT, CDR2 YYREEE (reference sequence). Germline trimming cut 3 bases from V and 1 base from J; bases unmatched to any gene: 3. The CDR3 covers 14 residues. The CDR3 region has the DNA TGTGCCAGCAGCTCGGGGGACAGGAACACTGAAGCTTTCTTT. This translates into CASSSGDRNTEAFF.

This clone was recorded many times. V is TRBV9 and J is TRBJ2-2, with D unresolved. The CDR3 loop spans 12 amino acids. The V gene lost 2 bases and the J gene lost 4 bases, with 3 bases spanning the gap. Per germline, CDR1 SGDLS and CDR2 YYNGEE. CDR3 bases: TGTGCCAGCAGCGTTAGCACCGGGGAGCTGTTTTTT. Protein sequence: CASSVSTGELFF.

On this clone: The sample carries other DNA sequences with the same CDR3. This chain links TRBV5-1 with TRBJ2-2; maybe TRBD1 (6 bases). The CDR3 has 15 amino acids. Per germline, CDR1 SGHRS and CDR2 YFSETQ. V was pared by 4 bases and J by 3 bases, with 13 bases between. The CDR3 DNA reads TGCGCCAGCAGCCTACAGGGTTTGGACACCGGGGAGCTGTTTTTT. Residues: CASSLQGLDTGELFF.

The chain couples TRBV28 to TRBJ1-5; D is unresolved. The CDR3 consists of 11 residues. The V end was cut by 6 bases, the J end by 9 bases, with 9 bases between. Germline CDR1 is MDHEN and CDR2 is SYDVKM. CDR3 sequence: CASSDSTPQHF. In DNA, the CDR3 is TGTGCCAGCAGCGACTCGACGCCCCAGCATTTT.

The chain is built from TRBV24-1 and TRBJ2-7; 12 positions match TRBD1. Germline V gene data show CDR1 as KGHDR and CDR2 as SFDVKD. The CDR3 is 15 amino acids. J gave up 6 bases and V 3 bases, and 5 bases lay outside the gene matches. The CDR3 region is CATSDPGTGGLEQYF. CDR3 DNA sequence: TGTGCCACCAGTGATCCCGGGACAGGGGGCCTCGAGCAGTACTTC.

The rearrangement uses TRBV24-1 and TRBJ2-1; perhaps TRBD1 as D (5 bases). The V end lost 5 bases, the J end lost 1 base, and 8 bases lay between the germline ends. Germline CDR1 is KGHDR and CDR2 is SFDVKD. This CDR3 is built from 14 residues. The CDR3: CATSAAGSYNEQFF. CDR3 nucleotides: TGTGCCACCAGTGCTGCAGGGTCCTACAATGAGCAGTTCTTC.

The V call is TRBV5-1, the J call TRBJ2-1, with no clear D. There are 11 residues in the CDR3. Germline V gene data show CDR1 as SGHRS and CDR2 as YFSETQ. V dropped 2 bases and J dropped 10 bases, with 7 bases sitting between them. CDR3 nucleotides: TGCGCCAGCAGCTTCCAGGCGGAGCAGTTCTTC. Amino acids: CASSFQAEQFF.

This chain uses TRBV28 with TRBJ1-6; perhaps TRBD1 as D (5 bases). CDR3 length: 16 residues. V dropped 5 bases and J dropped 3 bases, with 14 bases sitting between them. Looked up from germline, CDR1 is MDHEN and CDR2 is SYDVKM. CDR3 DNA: TGTGCCAGCAGTGATCAGGGAAACAGCTATAATTCACCCCTCCACTTT. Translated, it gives CASSDQGNSYNSPLHF.

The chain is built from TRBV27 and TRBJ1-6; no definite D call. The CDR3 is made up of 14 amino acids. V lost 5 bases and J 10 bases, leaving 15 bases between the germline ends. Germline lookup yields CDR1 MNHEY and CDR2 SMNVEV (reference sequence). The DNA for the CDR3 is TGTGCCAGCAGTCGAGGAGTTCTTGGATCACCCCTCCACTTT. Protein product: CASSRGVLGSPLHF.

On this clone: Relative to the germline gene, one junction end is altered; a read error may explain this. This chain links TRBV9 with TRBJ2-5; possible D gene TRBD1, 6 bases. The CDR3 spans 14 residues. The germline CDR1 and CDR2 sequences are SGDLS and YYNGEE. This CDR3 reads CASSVGGQQETQYF. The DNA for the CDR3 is TGTGCCAGCAGTGTAGGAGGACAGCAAGAGACCCAGTACTTC.

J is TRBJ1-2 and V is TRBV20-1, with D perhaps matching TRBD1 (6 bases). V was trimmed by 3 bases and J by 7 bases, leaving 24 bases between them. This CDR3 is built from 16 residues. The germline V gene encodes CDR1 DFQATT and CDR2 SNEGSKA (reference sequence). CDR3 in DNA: TGCAGTGCTAGTATATCTGGCAACAGGGCCTTTGGTGGCTACACCTTC. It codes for CSASISGNRAFGGYTF.

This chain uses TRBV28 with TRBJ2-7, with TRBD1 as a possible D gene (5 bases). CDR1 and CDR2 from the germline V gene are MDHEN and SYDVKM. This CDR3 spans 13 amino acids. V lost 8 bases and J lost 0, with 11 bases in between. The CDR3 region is CASERQGSYEQYF. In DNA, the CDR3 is TGTGCCAGCGAAAGGCAGGGCTCCTACGAGCAGTACTTC.

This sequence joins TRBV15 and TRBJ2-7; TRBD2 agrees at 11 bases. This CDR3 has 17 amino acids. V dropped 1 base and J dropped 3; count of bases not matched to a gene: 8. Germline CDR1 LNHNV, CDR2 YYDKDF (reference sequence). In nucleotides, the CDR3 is TGTGCCACCAGCAGAGGACGACTAGCGGGGACGAACTACGAGCAGTACTTC. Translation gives CATSRGRLAGTNYEQYF.

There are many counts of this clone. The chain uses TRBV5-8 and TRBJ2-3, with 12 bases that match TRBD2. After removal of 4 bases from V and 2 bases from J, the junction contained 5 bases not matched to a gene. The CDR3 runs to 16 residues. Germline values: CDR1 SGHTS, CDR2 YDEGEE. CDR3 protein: CASSPRLAGDTDTQYF. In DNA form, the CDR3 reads TGTGCCAGCAGCCCAAGACTAGCGGGGGACACAGATACGCAGTATTTT.

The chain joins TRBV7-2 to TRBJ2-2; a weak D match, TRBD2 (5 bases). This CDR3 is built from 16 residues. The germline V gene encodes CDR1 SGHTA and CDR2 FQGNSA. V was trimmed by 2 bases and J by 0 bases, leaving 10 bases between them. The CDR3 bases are TGTGCCAGCAGCTTAAGAGGAGGCGCGAACACCGGGGAGCTGTTTTTT. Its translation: CASSLRGGANTGELFF.

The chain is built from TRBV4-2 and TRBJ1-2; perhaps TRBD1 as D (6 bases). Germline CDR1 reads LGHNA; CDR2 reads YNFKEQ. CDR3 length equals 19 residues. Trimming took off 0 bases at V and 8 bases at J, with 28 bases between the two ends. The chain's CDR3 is CASSQESLTETGTLGGYTF. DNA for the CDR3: TGTGCCAGCAGCCAAGAAAGTTTAACTGAGACAGGTACCTTAGGAGGCTACACCTTC.

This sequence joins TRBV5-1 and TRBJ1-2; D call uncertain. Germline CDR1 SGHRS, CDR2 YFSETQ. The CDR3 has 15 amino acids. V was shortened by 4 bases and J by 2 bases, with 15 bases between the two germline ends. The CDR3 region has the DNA TGCGCCAGCAGCCCGGTTTGGCAGACAAACTATGGCTACACCTTC. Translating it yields CASSPVWQTNYGYTF.

The CDR3 loop reads CASSFSSSGYGYTF. The CDR3 DNA sequence: TGTGCCAGCAGCTTTAGTTCATCGGGGTATGGCTACACCTTC. This rearrangement joins TRBV5-8 to TRBJ1-2; D not certain. V was trimmed by 2 bases and J by 5 bases, leaving 13 bases between them. The CDR3 is 14 amino acids. Germline V lookup: CDR1 SGHTS, CDR2 YDEGEE.

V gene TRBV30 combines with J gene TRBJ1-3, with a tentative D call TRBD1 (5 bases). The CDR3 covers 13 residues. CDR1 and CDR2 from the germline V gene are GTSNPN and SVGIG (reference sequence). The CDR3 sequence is CALQVSSGNTIYF. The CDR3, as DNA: TGTGCGCTACAGGTTTCCTCTGGAAACACCATATATTTT.

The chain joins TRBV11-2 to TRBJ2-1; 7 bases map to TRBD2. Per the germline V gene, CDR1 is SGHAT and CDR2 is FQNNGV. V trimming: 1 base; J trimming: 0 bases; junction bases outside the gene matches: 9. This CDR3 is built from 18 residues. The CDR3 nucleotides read TGTGCCAGCAGCTTAGGGGCGACTAGCAGGAGCTCCTACAATGAGCAGTTCTTC. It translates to CASSLGATSRSSYNEQFF.

CDR3 DNA: TGCGCCAGCAACGTGCAGGGGCACAATCAGCCCCAGCATTTT. Its translation: CASNVQGHNQPQHF. The gene calls are TRBV10-2 and TRBJ1-5, with TRBD1 as a possible D gene (6 bases). Deletions cut 7 bases from V and 3 bases from J, with 13 bases between. CDR1 is WSHSY and CDR2 is SAAADI in the germline V gene. The CDR3 has 14 residues.

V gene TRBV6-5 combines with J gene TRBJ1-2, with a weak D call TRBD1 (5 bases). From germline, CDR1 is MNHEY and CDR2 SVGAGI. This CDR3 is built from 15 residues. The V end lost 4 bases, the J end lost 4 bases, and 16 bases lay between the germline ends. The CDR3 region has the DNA TGTGCCAGCAGTTTCTGGGGGGACGGAGGCTATGGCTACACCTTC. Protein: CASSFWGDGGYGYTF.